The clone carrying this T cell receptor beta chain was seen just once. Its antigen is not known. The data were obtained in a study of T cell responses to AZD1222 COVID-19 vaccine. Study outcomes and limitations: Two doses of AZD1222 preceded a rise in Spike-specific TCR breadth and depth. Of the AZD1222 recipients, only five to seven were seropositive at baseline. Unmutated regions of variants are reportedly targeted by nearly half of spike-specific TCRs. In all cases, repertoires were sampled only after the peak T cell response.

CDR1 and CDR2 from the germline V gene are MDHEN and SYDVKM. The length of the CDR3 is 12 residues. V lost 7 bases and J 4 bases, leaving 10 bases between the germline ends. The protocol was immunoSEQ multiplex PCR, while the TCRdb copy is restricted to in-frame clones and leaves out a portion. The profile shows roughly 76,000 clones, roughly 88% of them singletons. The material sequenced was peripheral blood, taken on day 0 of AZD1222 vaccination. The sequence was collected from an adult in good health. The V call is TRBV28, the J call TRBJ1-2; weak D call: TRBD1 (5 bases). The CDR3 nucleotides are TGTGCCAGCATGGTCGGGGGCTATGGCTACACCTTC. It is translated as CASMVGGYGYTF.